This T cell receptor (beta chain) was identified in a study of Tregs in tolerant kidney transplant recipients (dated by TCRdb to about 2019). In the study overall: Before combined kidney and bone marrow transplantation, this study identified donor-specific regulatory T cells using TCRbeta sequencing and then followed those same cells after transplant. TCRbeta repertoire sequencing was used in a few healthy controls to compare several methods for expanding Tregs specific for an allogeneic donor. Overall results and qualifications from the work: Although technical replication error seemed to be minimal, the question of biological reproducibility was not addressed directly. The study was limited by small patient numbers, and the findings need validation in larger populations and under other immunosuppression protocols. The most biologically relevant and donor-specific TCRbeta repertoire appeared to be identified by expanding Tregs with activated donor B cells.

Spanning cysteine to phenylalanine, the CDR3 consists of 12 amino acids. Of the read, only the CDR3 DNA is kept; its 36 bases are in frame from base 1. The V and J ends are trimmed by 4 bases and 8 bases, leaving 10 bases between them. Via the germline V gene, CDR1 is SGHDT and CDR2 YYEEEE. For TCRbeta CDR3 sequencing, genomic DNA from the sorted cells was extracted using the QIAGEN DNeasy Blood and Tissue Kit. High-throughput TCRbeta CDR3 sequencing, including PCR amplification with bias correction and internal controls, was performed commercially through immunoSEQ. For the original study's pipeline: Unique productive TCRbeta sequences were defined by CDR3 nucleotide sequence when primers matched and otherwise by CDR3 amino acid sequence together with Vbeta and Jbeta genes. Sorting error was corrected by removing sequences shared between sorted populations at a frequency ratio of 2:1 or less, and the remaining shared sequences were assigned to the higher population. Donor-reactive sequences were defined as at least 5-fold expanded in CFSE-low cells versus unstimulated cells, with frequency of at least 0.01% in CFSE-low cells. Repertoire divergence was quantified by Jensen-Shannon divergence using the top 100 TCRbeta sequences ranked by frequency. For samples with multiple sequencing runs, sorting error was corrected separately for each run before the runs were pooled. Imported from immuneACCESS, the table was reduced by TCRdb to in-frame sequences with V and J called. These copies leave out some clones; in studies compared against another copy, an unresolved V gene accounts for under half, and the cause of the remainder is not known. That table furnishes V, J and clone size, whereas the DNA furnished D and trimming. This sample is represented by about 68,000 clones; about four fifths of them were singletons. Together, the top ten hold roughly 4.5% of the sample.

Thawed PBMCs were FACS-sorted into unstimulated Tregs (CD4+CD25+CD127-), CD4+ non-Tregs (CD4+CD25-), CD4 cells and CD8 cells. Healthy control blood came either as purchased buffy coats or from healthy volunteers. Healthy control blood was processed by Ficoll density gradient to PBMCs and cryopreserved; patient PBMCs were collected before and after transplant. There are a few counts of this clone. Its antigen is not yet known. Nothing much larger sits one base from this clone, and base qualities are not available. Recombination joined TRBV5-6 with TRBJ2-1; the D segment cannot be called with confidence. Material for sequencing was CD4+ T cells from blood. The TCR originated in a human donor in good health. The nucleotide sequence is TGTGCCAGCAGCCAACAGTTCGATGAGCAGTTCTTC. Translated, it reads CASSQQFDEQFF.